The rows below give T cell receptor beta chains drawn from one sample of a study of graft-versus-host responses after intestinal transplantation. Their antigen targets remain unknown. The repertoire was sequenced with immunoSEQ multiplex PCR; TCRdb's copy has only in-frame clones and lacks some. This table holds approximately 85,000 clones, 75% to 95% found once. The sequences come from unstimulated CD8+ T cells sorted from spleen or lymph node cells, collected before transplant. These receptors were collected from a human donor who was the organ donor for an intestinal transplant. Each CDR3 is given with its conserved first and last residue. The D gene is left open where the match is weak. Not all rows give a size; the values are once, few, many and, for expanded clones, a class.

>TRBJ2-1|TRBV6-4|-|-
TGTGCCAGCAGTGACTCATCTGCCAATGAGCAGTTCTTC
CASSDSSANEQFF
>TRBJ1-1|TRBV5-5|-|-
TGTGCCAGCAGCTTGGCCCCGAACACTGAAGCTTTCTTT
CASSLAPNTEAFF
>TRBJ1-3|TRBV5-1|TRBD1|-
TGCGCCAGCAGCCCGACCATCCAGGGGGCATCACTCTCTGGAAACACCATATATTTT
CASSPTIQGASLSGNTIYF
>TRBJ2-5|TRBV7-6|-|-
TGTGCCAGCAGCCAAGTAGGGGGGGCCGTAGAGACCCAGTACTTC
CASSQVGGAVETQYF
>TRBJ2-7|TRBV9|TRBD2|-
TGTGCCAGCAGCCCGACGACTAGCGGCTACGAGCAGTACTTC
CASSPTTSGYEQYF
>TRBJ1-5|TRBV12-2|-|-
TGTGCAAGTCGCTTAGAAGGAGGGAGGGAAGTAGATCAGCCCCAGCATTTT
CASRLEGGREVDQPQHF
>TRBJ2-1|TRBV9|-|-
TGTGCCAGCAGTCTCGCAGGGGAATCCTACAATGAGCAGTTCTTC
CASSLAGESYNEQFF
>TRBJ2-7|TRBV11-2|-|-
TGTGCCAGCAGCTCGTTGGGACGGATGTCTCCCGAGCAGTACTTC
CASSSLGRMSPEQYF
>TRBJ2-7|TRBV5-4|TRBD2|-
TGTGCCAGCAGCTCCCCGGGGGGGGCCAAGCCCTACGAGCAGTACTTC
CASSSPGGAKPYEQYF
>TRBJ2-3|TRBV27|TRBD2|-
TGTGCCAGCAGTTTACTAGCGGGGGATACGAATACGCAGTATTTT
CASSLLAGDTNTQYF
>TRBJ2-5|TRBV19|TRBD2|-
TGTGCCAGTACCCGGACTAGCGGGAGGGGAGAGACCCAGTACTTC
CASTRTSGRGETQYF
>TRBJ2-7|TRBV7-9|TRBD2|-
TGTGCCAGCAGCCACCTAAGGACTAGTGAAGACGAGCAGTACTTC
CASSHLRTSEDEQYF
>TRBJ2-2|TRBV19|-|-
TGTGCCAGTAGTATGGGAAGCACCGGGGAGCTGTTTTTT
CASSMGSTGELFF
>TRBJ2-7|TRBV11-2|-|-
TGTGCCAGCAGCTTAGAAAGTGTAGTATTGGACTTC
CASSLESVVLDF
>TRBJ2-2|TRBV2|-|-
TGTGCCAGCAGTGATAGCAACTATCCGAAAACAATCACCGGGGAGCTGTTTTTT
CASSDSNYPKTITGELFF
>TRBJ2-1|TRBV5-4|-|-
TGTGCCAGCAGCTCGGGACCTCTCCTATACAATGAGCAGTTCTTC
CASSSGPLLYNEQFF
>TRBJ2-7|TRBV2|-|-
TGTGCCAGCAAACTTGTAACAGGGAGCCCCTACGAGCAGTACTTC
CASKLVTGSPYEQYF
>TRBJ2-3|TRBV16|TRBD2|-
TGTGCCAGCAGCCAATCCCCTAGCGGAGGGGCCGGAGATACGCAGTATTTT
CASSQSPSGGAGDTQYF
>TRBJ2-7|TRBV2|TRBD1|-
TGTGCCAGCGAAGGACAGGGGGCTTACGAGCAGTACTTC
CASEGQGAYEQYF
>TRBJ1-1|TRBV10-2|-|once
TGCGCCACCAGTAATATTCTCCGGGACCATGAAGCTTTCTTT
CATSNILRDHEAFF
>TRBJ2-7|TRBV5-4|TRBD2|-
TGTGCCAGCAGCCCCGGGACTAGCAGTCAGGATGAGCAGTACTTC
CASSPGTSSQDEQYF
>TRBJ1-1|TRBV4-2|TRBD1|-
TGTGCCAGCAGCCAAGCCACAGGGGAAGTTGGCACTGAAGCTTTCTTT
CASSQATGEVGTEAFF
>TRBJ1-5|TRBV27|-|once
TGTGCCAGCCAGAGTTGGGGCGATGGCAATCAGCCCCAGCATTTT
CASQSWGDGNQPQHF
>TRBJ2-1|TRBV9|TRBD2|-
TGTGCCAGCAGCGTAGGCCTAATACCGGGACTAGCTATATATGAGCAGTTCTTC
CASSVGLIPGLAIYEQFF
>TRBJ2-2|TRBV7-7|TRBD1|-
TGTGCTAGCAGCCCGCAGGGGGCCGGGGAGCTGTTTTTT
CASSPQGAGELFF
>TRBJ1-3|TRBV29-1|-|once
TGCAGCGTTGAAGTGGTGACCACTGGAAACACCATATATTTT
CSVEVVTTGNTIYF
>TRBJ2-7|TRBV19|TRBD2|once
TGCGCCAGTAGCTTGACTAGCGGGTCCTCCTACGAGCAGTACTTC
CASSLTSGSSYEQYF
>TRBJ2-7|TRBV19|-|-
TGTGCCAGTAGTATCTCACTAGGCTACGAGCAGTACTTC
CASSISLGYEQYF
>TRBJ1-2|TRBV29-1|-|-
TGCAGCGTTGATCCCGGGGACTATGGCTACACCTTC
CSVDPGDYGYTF
>TRBJ2-1|TRBV10-1|TRBD1|-
TGCGCCAGCAGTCGTACTCGTGGGACAGGGAAGGGGGCTGAGCAGTTCTTC
CASSRTRGTGKGAEQFF
>TRBJ2-7|TRBV6-5|-|-
TGTGCCAGCAGTTACCTGTCAGGGGACTACGAGCAGTACTTC
CASSYLSGDYEQYF
>TRBJ2-3|TRBV6-4|-|-
TGTGCCAGCAGTGACGGAAGCACAGATACGCAGTATTTT
CASSDGSTDTQYF
>TRBJ2-5|TRBV15|-|-
TGTGCCACCAGCAGAGAGAACAGGGTGATGGAGACCCAGTACTTC
CATSRENRVMETQYF
>TRBJ1-4|TRBV4-1|TRBD1|-
TGCGCCAGCAGCCAAGAGACAGGGCCATTATTCGGGGAACTGTTTTTT
CASSQETGPLFGELFF
>TRBJ2-1|TRBV9|-|-
TGTGCCAGCAGCAACCAAGGGGGGCCCTCCTACAATGAGCAGTTCTTC
CASSNQGGPSYNEQFF
>TRBJ2-2|TRBV4-1|-|-
TGCGCCAGCAGCCAAGACAGGACCGGGGAGCTGTTTTTT
CASSQDRTGELFF
>TRBJ2-7|TRBV7-9|TRBD1|-
TGTGCCAGCAGCGCGGGACAGGCCAACTCCTACGAGCAGTACTTC
CASSAGQANSYEQYF
>TRBJ2-7|TRBV19|-|-
TGTGCCAGTAGTAGGGGTTGGGAGCAGTACTTC
CASSRGWEQYF
>TRBJ1-1|TRBV19|-|-
TGTGCCAGTAGTATTGGCCGGGCGTCTTTCTTT
CASSIGRASFF